This T cell receptor beta chain was sequenced for a study of OX40 agonist ivuxolimab in advanced cancers. Study details: Ivuxolimab, an antibody that agonizes OX40 (CD134), was administered to the patients.

Patients had blood sampled at baseline and again on cycle 4 day 1 and cycle 7 day 1. The CDR3 runs to 17 residues. The trim removed 1 base at V and 7 bases at J, leaving 13 bases unmatched. Germline V lookup: CDR1 SGHDN, CDR2 FVKESK. The repertoire was sequenced with immunoSEQ multiplex PCR; TCRdb's copy has only in-frame clones and lacks some. The sample contains approximately 82,000 clones, 87% of which appear only once. V usage is TRBV14 and J usage is TRBJ2-1, with 7 bases that match TRBD2. The source material was CD4+ or CD8+ T cells sorted from blood, sampled in a trial of the OX40 agonist ivuxolimab. The TCR comes from an adult with an advanced solid tumor such as melanoma, head and neck, liver or kidney cancer. For the CDR3, the DNA is TGTGCCAGCAGCCAAGCGACTTTCGGCGGGAGAATGAATGAGCAGTTCTTC. This sequence encodes CASSQATFGGRMNEQFF.